The 29 T cell receptor beta chains below all came from one sample that was sequenced in a study of CD8+CD57+ T cells in acquired aplastic anemia. The TCR beta profiling, which covered VDJ combination and CDR3 sequence, was carried out using genomic DNA as the template. TCRdb re-derived calls from the reads in MiXCR, one entry per CDR3 protein. In the table there are fewer than 250,000 distinct CDR3 sequences, approximately 45% of which are singletons. In patients chosen for sequencing, flow cytometry had shown CD8+CD57+ cell expansion. Sample: sorted CD4+, CD8+, or CD8+CD57+ T cells (not recorded which) from PBMCs. These receptors originate from a human donor with aplastic anemia.

This clonotype was observed a handful of times. This sequence joins TRBV27 and TRBJ1-1; the D is unclear. V dropped 1 base and J dropped 4 bases, with 7 bases sitting between them. CDR3 size: 13 residues. CDR1 MNHEY and CDR2 SMNVEV come from the germline V gene (reference sequence). The CDR3 bases are TGTGCCAGCAGTTTATTACAGAGCACTGAAGCTTTCTTT. Its translation is CASSLLQSTEAFF.

This clonotype was counted at least ten times. The gene calls are TRBV4-3 and TRBJ1-2, with 8 nucleotides matching TRBD1. This CDR3 has 16 residues. CDR1 is LGHNA, CDR2 YSLEER, per germline. Trimming at V came to 0 bases and at J to 6 bases, leaving 9 bases not matched to a gene. The CDR3 DNA reads TGCGCCAGCAGCCAAGATCGTACGACAGGGGAGCATGGCTACACCTTC. The encoded protein is CASSQDRTTGEHGYTF.

This clonotype was detected ten times or more. This chain links TRBV6-4 with TRBJ1-2; D is unclear. Germline V gene data show CDR1 as MRHNA and CDR2 as SNTAGT. Trimming stripped 3 bases from V and 0 bases from J, with 8 bases between. The CDR3 spans 14 residues. The DNA for the CDR3 is TGTGCCAGCAGTGAACTTGCAGCTAACTATGGCTACACCTTC. Encoded protein: CASSELAANYGYTF.

This chain uses TRBV19 with TRBJ1-2; D remains unclear. V shed 7 bases and J shed 13 bases, with 16 bases lying between them. There are 11 residues in the CDR3. CDR1 and CDR2 from the germline V gene are LNHDA and SQIVND (reference sequence). CDR3 nucleotide sequence: TGTGCCAGTACAGGACGATTCGGGTTCACCTTC. Translating gives CASTGRFGFTF.

This clonotype was seen at least ten times. The V and J genes are TRBV7-2 and TRBJ2-7, with D perhaps TRBD1 (5 bases). The germline V and J ends were trimmed by 1 base and 2 bases, with 9 bases remaining between them. The CDR3 has 14 residues. CDR1 is SGHTA, CDR2 FQGNSA, per germline. In DNA form, the CDR3 reads TGTGCCAGCAGCTTAGTACGACAGCCCTACGAGCAGTACTTC. It translates to CASSLVRQPYEQYF.

This chain joins TRBV20-1 and TRBJ1-5, with D tentatively TRBD1 (5 bases). CDR3 length: 13 amino acids. Trimming left V 4 bases short and J 3 bases short, with 10 bases between. CDR1 DFQATT and CDR2 SNEGSKA come from the germline V gene (reference sequence). The CDR3 DNA reads TGCAGTGCTATCAGGGCCCCCAATCAGCCCCAGCATTTT. Protein sequence: CSAIRAPNQPQHF.

There are a few counts of this clonotype. V and J are TRBV4-1 and TRBJ1-4; a possible D gene is TRBD1 (6 bases). V was shortened by 0 bases and J by 2 bases, with 7 bases between the two germline ends. This CDR3 has 15 residues. Germline V gene lookup returns CDR1 MGHRA and CDR2 YSYEKL. The CDR3 sequence: CASSQEGQTNEKLFF. The CDR3 coding sequence is TGCGCCAGCAGCCAAGAAGGACAGACTAATGAAAAACTGTTTTTT.

V gene TRBV20-1 combines with J gene TRBJ2-7; no clear D gene. The V gene's germline CDR1 is DFQATT and CDR2 SNEGSKA (reference sequence). The CDR3 has 11 amino acids. V was trimmed by 3 bases and J by 5 bases, leaving 8 bases between them. The CDR3 spells CSASVVNEQYF. The CDR3 DNA reads as TGCAGTGCTAGTGTGGTCAACGAGCAGTACTTC.

The J gene is TRBJ1-2, the V gene TRBV7-4, with D maybe TRBD1 (6 bases). Germline V gene data show CDR1 as SGHVT and CDR2 as SQSDAQ. The V gene lost 5 bases and the J gene lost 4 bases, with 11 bases spanning the gap. CDR3 length equals 13 residues. The CDR3 DNA sequence: TGTGCCAGCAGCCGAGGGGGTGCCTATGGCTACACCTTC. Its protein product is CASSRGGAYGYTF. Full variable domain (remainder filled in from reference TRBV7-4 and TRBJ1-2): GAGVSQSPRYKVAKRGRDVALRCDSISGHVTLYWYRQTLGQGSEVLTYSQSDAQRDKSGRPSGRFSAERPERSVSTLKIQRTEQGDSAVYLCASSRGGAYGYTFGSGTRLTVV.

The chain uses TRBV7-9 and TRBJ2-3; D possibly uses TRBD1 or TRBD2 (5 bases each). Germline V gene sequence: CDR1 SEHNR, CDR2 FQNEAQ (reference sequence). The CDR3 spans 16 residues. Trimming took 2 bases from V and 11 from J, leaving 23 bases between them. CDR3 residues: CASSLPAARGYNEQYF. Written as DNA, the CDR3 is TGTGCCAGCAGCTTACCAGCGGCTAGGGGCTACAATGAGCAGTATTTT.

This clonotype has more than one count but fewer than ten. The CDR3 DNA follows: TGTGCCAGCAGCGTCGCCTCCGGGACAGGAGGTGAAAAACTGTTTTTT. It codes for CASSVASGTGGEKLFF. The chain combines TRBV9 with TRBJ1-4; TRBD1 matches 8 bases. The CDR3 covers 16 residues. The trim removed 2 bases at V and 7 bases at J, leaving 10 bases unmatched. Looked up from germline, CDR1 is SGDLS and CDR2 is YYNGEE.

This clonotype occurred a few times. The rearrangement joins TRBV5-1 to TRBJ2-7; the match to TRBD2 covers 14 bases. Germline trimming cut 4 bases from V and 0 bases from J; bases unmatched to any gene: 6. This CDR3 has 17 amino acids. CDR1 and CDR2 from the germline V gene are SGHRS and YFSETQ. This chain's CDR3 is CASSDGLAGGLSYEQYF. The CDR3 DNA is TGCGCCAGCAGCGACGGACTAGCGGGAGGCCTCTCCTACGAGCAGTACTTC.

Sample share makes this clonotype medium-sized (0.01 to 0.1%). The CDR3 DNA follows: TGCAGTGCTAGAGTCCGGACCGTCGACTACACCTTC. Protein product: CSARVRTVDYTF. V gene TRBV20-1 combines with J gene TRBJ1-2; no clear D gene. V gave up 1 base and J gave up 10 bases, with 13 bases separating them. Per germline, CDR1 DFQATT and CDR2 SNEGSKA (reference sequence). This CDR3 spans 12 amino acids.

Remarks on this clonotype: This may come from a read error, since a much larger clone is one base off. V and J are TRBV4-3 and TRBJ2-3, with D possibly being TRBD2 (6 bases). The CDR3 loop spans 16 amino acids. Per the germline V gene, CDR1 is LGHNA and CDR2 is YSLEER. The DNA of the CDR3 is TGCGCCAGCAGCCAAGCTCCGGGACTGGGCACAGGTACGCAGTATTTT. It encodes CASSQAPGLGTGTQYF.

This clonotype was seen many times. The chain recombines TRBV14 with TRBJ2-7, with 7 bases fitting TRBD2. J was trimmed by 3 bases and V by 10 bases; bases with no gene match: 15. The CDR3 sequence is 15 residues long. From germline, CDR1 is SGHDN and CDR2 FVKESK. This chain's CDR3 is CATISLAGPDYEQYF. CDR3 DNA: TGTGCCACCATATCTTTAGCGGGCCCTGACTACGAGCAGTACTTC.

This clonotype was counted only a few times. CDR3 nucleotide sequence: TGTGCCACCAGCAGAGAGTTGGAAGGGAGCAACGAGCAGTACTTC. Translated: CATSRELEGSNEQYF. V and J are TRBV15 and TRBJ2-7, with D possibly matching TRBD2 (5 bases). Germline V gene data show CDR1 as LNHNV and CDR2 as YYDKDF (reference sequence). This CDR3 has 15 amino acids. The V gene lost 0 bases and the J gene lost 5 bases, with 14 bases spanning the gap.

The rearrangement uses TRBV7-2 and TRBJ1-3, with D perhaps TRBD1 (5 bases). The CDR3 is 16 residues long. Germline CDR1 SGHTA, CDR2 FQGNSA. Deletions cut 6 bases from V and 0 bases from J, with 15 bases between. The CDR3 region is CASSDQGWGSGNTIYF. The CDR3, as DNA: TGTGCCAGCAGTGATCAGGGATGGGGCTCTGGAAACACCATATATTTT.

A note on this clonotype: Germline is not matched at one junction end, which may reflect a read error. This chain uses TRBV10-3 with TRBJ1-5; D may be TRBD1 (5 bases). Germline V CDR1 and CDR2: ENHRY, SYGVKD. The CDR3 has 18 amino acids. Here the CDR3 DNA reads TGTGCCAGCAGTCCGGGGGGTGGAACTCTTTGGGGCAATCAGCCCCAGCATTTT. This translates into CASSPGGGTLWGNQPQHF.

On this clonotype itself: Being one base from a much bigger clone, this may be a read error. V usage is TRBV12-3 or TRBV12-4 and J usage is TRBJ2-1, with D perhaps assigned TRBD1 or TRBD2 (5 bases each). The CDR3 is made up of 14 amino acids. CDR3 region: CAGSRDLSYNEQFF. Written as DNA, the CDR3 is TGTGCCGGCAGTCGGGACCTCTCCTACAATGAGCAGTTCTTC.

This chain joins TRBV20-1 and TRBJ1-2; possibly TRBD1 for D (5 bases). CDR1 is DFQATT, CDR2 SNEGSKA, per germline (reference sequence). Trimming pared 6 bases from V and 6 bases from J, leaving 11 bases between. The CDR3 has 11 amino acids. The CDR3 is CSAEGRDGYTF. The CDR3 DNA sequence: TGCAGTGCGGAGGGCAGGGATGGCTACACCTTC.

In this sample, this clonotype turned up many times. This chain uses TRBV4-1 with TRBJ2-5; D is uncertain. In germline, CDR1 is MGHRA, CDR2 YSYEKL. Deletions cut 4 bases from V and 0 bases from J, with 3 bases between. There are 12 residues in the CDR3. CDR3 nucleotides: TGCGCCAGCAGCCGGGACCAAGAGACCCAGTACTTC. It codes for CASSRDQETQYF.

The chain has TRBV25-1 and TRBJ1-5; possible D gene TRBD1, 5 bases. The V end was cut by 1 base, the J end by 2 bases, with 12 bases between. From germline, CDR1 is MGHDK and CDR2 SYGVNS. The CDR3 totals 16 residues. CDR3: CASSEFGGTGNQPQHF. The CDR3 coding sequence is TGTGCCAGCAGTGAATTCGGGGGTACAGGCAATCAGCCCCAGCATTTT.

The CDR3 DNA is TGTGCCAGCAGTCTAACAGGGGGAAAGAATCAGCCCCAGCATTTT. It specifies CASSLTGGKNQPQHF. V gene TRBV6-2 or TRBV6-3 combines with J gene TRBJ1-5; 8 nucleotides agree with TRBD1. V lost 5 bases, J lost 4 bases, and 7 bases stayed unmatched. Germline CDR1 reads MNHEY; CDR2 reads SVGEGT. The CDR3 sequence is 15 residues long.

The table lists this clonotype with many counts. The CDR3 here is CASSIVLAGALTDTQYF. The CDR3 DNA follows: TGTGCCAGTAGTATCGTACTAGCGGGGGCCCTCACAGATACGCAGTATTTT. The gene calls are TRBV19 and TRBJ2-3, with TRBD2 matching over 11 bases. Germline CDR1 is LNHDA and CDR2 is SQIVND (reference sequence). This CDR3 is 17 amino acids long. The V gene end was trimmed by 3 bases and the J gene end by 2 bases; junction bases not matched to a gene: 7.

The rearrangement links TRBV9 to TRBJ2-5; tentative D call: TRBD1 (5 bases). The CDR3 is made up of 14 amino acids. The germline CDR1 and CDR2 sequences are SGDLS and YYNGEE. Deletions cut 0 bases from V and 1 base from J, with 7 bases between. CDR3 bases: TGTGCCAGCAGCGTAGGACAGATCCAAGAGACCCAGTACTTC. Translation gives CASSVGQIQETQYF.

Turning to this clonotype: A read error is possible here, since a much larger clone lies one base away. This chain connects TRBV14 to TRBJ2-4, with D possibly TRBD1 on 5 matching bases. The germline CDR1 and CDR2 sequences are SGHDN and FVKESK. The length of the CDR3 is 14 residues. CDR3 sequence: CASGQNPDSNIQYF. The CDR3 DNA follows: TGTGCCAGCGGCCAAAACCCAGACAGCAACATTCAGTACTTC.

This clonotype was counted ten times or more. The chain is built from TRBV7-9 and TRBJ2-7; either TRBD1 or TRBD2 may supply D (5 bases each). The germline CDR1 and CDR2 sequences are SEHNR and FQNEAQ (reference sequence). V was shortened by 5 bases and J by 2 bases, with 22 bases between the two germline ends. The CDR3 totals 17 residues. The CDR3 region is CASSPVRGGGSTYEQYF. The CDR3 bases are TGTGCCAGCAGCCCCGTTCGGGGCGGCGGGTCAACCTACGAGCAGTACTTC. The full variable domain, in which reference TRBV7-9 and TRBJ2-7 provide the parts outside the CDR3, is DTGVSQNPRHKITKRGQNVTFRCDPISEHNRLYWYRQTLGQGPEFLTYFQNEAQLEKSRLLSDRFSAERPKGSFSTLEIQRTEQGDSAMYLCASSPVRGGGSTYEQYFGPGTRLTVT.

The chain recombines TRBV10-2 with TRBJ2-7; 7 bases agree with TRBD1. In germline, CDR1 is WSHSY, CDR2 SAAADI. V dropped 4 bases and J dropped 5; count of bases not matched to a gene: 11. This CDR3 contains 15 residues. CDR3 in DNA: TGCGCCAGCAGTGTAACGAAAAGGGGGCAAAACGAGCAGTACTTC. Amino acids: CASSVTKRGQNEQYF.

The J gene is TRBJ2-2, the V gene TRBV7-9; D unclear. CDR3 length: 15 residues. Germline assignment: CDR1 SEHNR and CDR2 FQNEAQ (reference sequence). V gave up 1 base and J gave up 6 bases, with 12 bases separating them. This CDR3 reads CASSLGDARAGELFF. As DNA, the CDR3 is TGTGCCAGCAGCTTAGGAGACGCGCGAGCCGGGGAGCTGTTTTTT.